The 23 T cell receptor beta chains reported below all come from one sample, sequenced in a study of OX40 agonist ivuxolimab in advanced cancers. Assay used: immunoSEQ multiplex PCR; TCRdb lists only in-frame clones, some missing. The repertoire has around 140,000 clones, over 75% of them found once; the top ten carry 1.1%. The sequencing used CD4+ or CD8+ T cells sorted from blood, collected in a trial of the OX40 agonist ivuxolimab. These receptors came from an adult with an advanced solid tumor such as melanoma, head and neck, liver or kidney cancer.

This chain links TRBV6-5 with TRBJ2-3; D unclear. Germline V CDR1 and CDR2: MNHEY, SVGAGI. V lost 2 bases and J 2 bases, leaving 5 bases between the germline ends. The CDR3 runs to 13 residues. CDR3 residues: CASSYPITDTQYF. In nucleotides, the CDR3 is TGTGCCAGCAGTTACCCTATCACAGATACGCAGTATTTT.

This clone was picked up a small number of times. This chain joins TRBV19 and TRBJ1-2; the match to TRBD1 covers 7 bases. This CDR3 spans 11 amino acids. The junction had 0 bases not matched to a gene; V was cut back by 5 bases and J by 6 bases. Germline CDR1 is LNHDA and CDR2 is SQIVND (reference sequence). The CDR3 sequence is CASSDRDGYTF. CDR3 coding DNA: TGTGCCAGTAGTGACAGGGATGGCTACACCTTC.

The chain has TRBV7-2 and TRBJ2-1; D might be TRBD2 (6 bases). V gave up 6 bases and J gave up 6 bases, with 18 bases separating them. The CDR3 runs to 15 residues. Germline loops: CDR1 SGHTA, CDR2 FQGNSA. In DNA, the CDR3 is TGTGCCAGCAGACAAACTGCTGGGGGGACCAATGAGCAGTTCTTC. Residues: CASRQTAGGTNEQFF.

This clone occurred a few times. The genes are TRBV9 and TRBJ2-5, with 7 bases fitting TRBD2. CDR3 size: 16 residues. Germline-derived CDR1 and CDR2 are SGDLS and YYNGEE. V shed 1 base and J 4 bases; nucleotides not matched to a gene: 10. The CDR3 here is CASSVLGGRGGETQYF. The CDR3 region has the DNA TGTGCCAGCAGCGTATTAGGAGGGAGGGGCGGAGAGACCCAGTACTTC.

The chain joins TRBV19 to TRBJ1-2; no definite D call. Germline V gene data show CDR1 as LNHDA and CDR2 as SQIVND (reference sequence). This CDR3 comprises 15 residues. Trimming took 5 bases from V and 8 from J, leaving 21 bases between them. This CDR3 is CASSPLTGQRVGYTF. The DNA of the CDR3 is TGTGCCAGTAGTCCACTGACCGGGCAAAGGGTAGGCTACACCTTC.

CDR3 residues: CASSRDSYTNTEAFF. Written as DNA, the CDR3 is TGTGCCAGCAGTCGGGACAGCTACACGAACACTGAAGCTTTCTTT. The chain employs TRBV6-1 and TRBJ1-1; 7 bases match TRBD1. The germline gives CDR1 MNHNS, CDR2 SASEGT. The trim removed 5 bases at V and 1 base at J, leaving 7 bases unmatched. The CDR3 has 15 amino acids.

This clone was seen a single time. The chain employs TRBV11-2 and TRBJ1-1; 9 nucleotides align to TRBD1. This CDR3 is built from 15 residues. CDR1 and CDR2 from the germline V gene are SGHAT and FQNNGV. The ends lost 2 bases at V and 4 bases at J; junction bases unmatched: 5. This CDR3 is CASSLTGTGTTEAFF. For the CDR3, the DNA is TGTGCCAGCAGCTTAACCGGGACAGGGACCACTGAAGCTTTCTTT.

The count of this clone is one. V is TRBV7-2 and J is TRBJ2-7; TRBD1 is a possible D gene (5 bases). The V end lost 4 bases, the J end lost 9 bases, and 13 bases lay between the germline ends. The CDR3 is 12 amino acids. Germline loops: CDR1 SGHTA, CDR2 FQGNSA. The CDR3 DNA follows: TGTGCCAGCAGCTCTAACGGACAACCGCAGTACTTC. This translates into CASSSNGQPQYF.

This chain joins TRBV7-2 and TRBJ2-3; D gene uncertain. Germline V gene lookup returns CDR1 SGHTA and CDR2 FQGNSA. V was shortened by 3 bases and J by 4 bases, with 8 bases between the two germline ends. CDR3 length: 13 residues. The CDR3 DNA reads TGTGCCAGCAGCTTCCCTAATTCAGATACGCAGTATTTT. Its protein is CASSFPNSDTQYF. Looking up the rest from reference TRBV7-2 and TRBJ2-3 gives the full variable domain: GAGVSQSPSNKVTEKGKDVELRCDPISGHTALYWYRQSLGQGLEFLIYFQGNSAPDKSGLPSDRFSAERTGGSVSTLTIQRTQQEDSAVYLCASSFPNSDTQYFGPGTRLTVL.

The rearrangement joins TRBV5-1 to TRBJ1-1; D is undetermined. Trimming took off 5 bases at V and 6 bases at J, with 11 bases between the two ends. CDR1 and CDR2 (germline): SGHRS, YFSETQ. The CDR3 contains 12 residues. The CDR3 loop is CASREPNAEAFF. For the CDR3, the DNA is TGCGCCAGCAGGGAGCCCAACGCTGAAGCTTTCTTT.

This clone was counted once. The genes are TRBV6-1 and TRBJ2-1; 7 bases line up with TRBD2. The CDR3 is made up of 15 amino acids. Unmatched junction bases numbered 5, after V lost 2 bases and J lost 4 bases. Germline V gene sequence: CDR1 MNHNS, CDR2 SASEGT. The DNA for the CDR3 is TGTGCCAGCAGTGAATCGGTTAGCGGGTACAATGAGCAGTTCTTC. Residues: CASSESVSGYNEQFF.

The CDR3 loop reads CASSPRLAGSYNEQFF. The CDR3 nucleotides are TGTGCCAGCAGCCCTCGACTAGCGGGGTCCTACAATGAGCAGTTCTTC. The gene calls are TRBV7-9 and TRBJ2-1, with 11 positions matching TRBD2. The germline gives CDR1 SEHNR, CDR2 FQNEAQ (reference sequence). The CDR3 spans 16 residues. J lost 1 base, V lost 5 bases, and 4 bases had no gene match.

The J gene is TRBJ1-2, the V gene TRBV27; TRBD1 matches at 7 bases. The CDR3 is 16 residues long. Unmatched junction bases numbered 9, after V lost 4 bases and J lost 1 base. Germline-derived CDR1 and CDR2 are MNHEY and SMNVEV (reference sequence). The CDR3 DNA reads as TGTGCCAGCAGTTCCCTCCCCGGGACAGATAACTATGGCTACACCTTC. Translation: CASSSLPGTDNYGYTF.

J is TRBJ2-3 and V is TRBV28; possibly TRBD1 for D (5 bases). V lost 7 bases and J lost 3, with 20 bases in between. The CDR3 is 16 amino acids. CDR1 is MDHEN and CDR2 is SYDVKM in the germline V gene. The CDR3: CASNLRQTRLTDTQYF. CDR3 bases: TGTGCCAGCAACCTTCGACAGACCAGGTTGACAGATACGCAGTATTTT.

The gene calls are TRBV29-1 and TRBJ2-2; a possible D gene is TRBD1 (5 bases). The CDR3 runs to 17 residues. The V end was cut by 1 base, the J end by 1 base, with 16 bases between. Germline CDR1 SQVTM, CDR2 ANQGSEA. CDR3 in DNA: TGCAGCGTTGAAGCGGCAGGGATGGGTGTGAACACCGGGGAGCTGTTTTTT. Its protein product is CSVEAAGMGVNTGELFF.

The V and J genes are TRBV6-6 and TRBJ1-4; D not resolved. Between the trimmed V and J ends, which lost 2 bases and 1 base, there was a span of 11 bases. The CDR3 contains 16 residues. Germline CDR1 MNHNY, CDR2 SVGAGI (reference sequence). For the CDR3, the DNA is TGTGCCAGCAGTTACGACGAATCGAGAACTAATGAAAAACTGTTTTTT. Protein sequence: CASSYDESRTNEKLFF.

The chain joins TRBV19 to TRBJ1-1; TRBD1 agrees at 9 bases. This CDR3 comprises 16 residues. Trimming removed 5 bases from V and 0 bases from J; junction bases left unmatched: 7. The V gene's germline CDR1 is LNHDA and CDR2 SQIVND (reference sequence). The CDR3 is CASSLGTGLLNTEAFF. CDR3 in DNA: TGTGCCAGTAGTCTCGGGACAGGGCTATTGAACACTGAAGCTTTCTTT.

The chain recombines TRBV15 with TRBJ2-7; D call uncertain. The V end lost 0 bases, the J end lost 6 bases, and 12 bases lay between the germline ends. Germline V gene lookup returns CDR1 LNHNV and CDR2 YYDKDF (reference sequence). The CDR3 has 14 residues. CDR3: CATSRDSAVTEQYF. DNA of the CDR3: TGTGCCACCAGCAGAGATTCGGCGGTTACCGAGCAGTACTTC.

The chain uses TRBV18 and TRBJ2-5, with D tentatively TRBD1 (6 bases). Germline CDR1 and CDR2: KGHSH and LQKENI. V lost 5 bases and J lost 4, with 14 bases in between. This CDR3 is 14 amino acids long. CDR3 nucleotides: TGTGCCAGCTCAACCTCAGGGGTGGGAGAGACCCAGTACTTC. Its translation is CASSTSGVGETQYF. Complete variable domain (other parts from reference TRBV18 and TRBJ2-5): NAGVMQNPRHLVRRRGQEARLRCSPMKGHSHVYWYRQLPEEGLKFMVYLQKENIIDESGMPKERFSAEFPKEGPSILRIQQVVRGDSAAYFCASSTSGVGETQYFGPGTRLLVL.

In its sample, this clone was seen once. The rearrangement uses TRBV28 and TRBJ1-2; D is ambiguous. CDR1 and CDR2 from the germline V gene are MDHEN and SYDVKM. This CDR3 is 14 amino acids long. V was cut by 2 bases and J by 0 bases, with 7 bases left in between. CDR3 residues: CASSLEPTNYGYTF. The DNA for the CDR3 is TGTGCCAGCAGTTTAGAGCCAACTAACTATGGCTACACCTTC.

The chain combines TRBV5-1 with TRBJ1-1; D gene unclear. From germline, CDR1 is SGHRS and CDR2 YFSETQ. The germline V and J ends were trimmed by 4 bases and 1 base, with 17 bases remaining between them. There are 16 residues in the CDR3. Here the CDR3 DNA reads TGCGCCAGCAGCCCCCAAGACGGCAGCCAGAACACTGAAGCTTTCTTT. Its translation is CASSPQDGSQNTEAFF.

V and J are TRBV5-1 and TRBJ1-1, with a possible D match to TRBD1 (5 bases). Germline V gene lookup returns CDR1 SGHRS and CDR2 YFSETQ. This CDR3 region has 13 residues. Trimming cost V 2 bases and J 4 bases, with 9 bases left between them. Written as DNA, the CDR3 is TGCGCCAGCAGCTTCGACAGAACCACTGAAGCTTTCTTT. Translation: CASSFDRTTEAFF.

CDR3 nucleotide sequence: TGTGCCAGTAGTACTTGGAGACAAGAGACCCAGTACTTC. Protein: CASSTWRQETQYF. V usage is TRBV19 and J usage is TRBJ2-5; D gene unclear. The germline CDR1 and CDR2 sequences are LNHDA and SQIVND (reference sequence). This CDR3 has 13 amino acids. With 4 bases removed from V and 2 bases from J, the gap between germline ends came to 8 bases.